What follows is one T cell receptor beta chain and its context. Its antigen is not identified. These data are taken from a study of long-term antiretroviral therapy in people with HIV. Study summary: The immediate-ART recommendation dates to 2015, and the earliest samples predate it by about a decade.

Researchers ran immunoSEQ v3.0 at survey level. The repertoire was sequenced with immunoSEQ multiplex PCR; TCRdb's copy has only in-frame clones and lacks some. The sample comprises more than 35,000 clones, about 95% of which are singletons, and about 2.5% rests with the top ten. The study, taken as a whole, reports: In HIV, the repertoires covered a tighter span of CDR3 lengths than in controls.

Germline V gives CDR1 SGHTA, CDR2 FQGTGA. J gave up 3 bases and V 5 bases, and 3 bases lay outside the gene matches. This CDR3 contains 14 residues. The source was unsorted PBMCs, collected 3.7 years after starting antiretroviral therapy. This chain links TRBV7-3 with TRBJ2-7; 11 bases align to TRBD2. This sequence originates from a woman between 50 and 59 years old with HIV. CDR3 coding DNA: TGTGCCAGCAGCCCCGGGACTAGCGGCTACGAGCAGTACTTC. The encoded protein is CASSPGTSGYEQYF. The whole variable domain, filled in from reference TRBV7-3 and TRBJ2-7, reads GAGVSQTPSNKVTEKGKYVELRCDPISGHTALYWYRQSLGQGPEFLIYFQGTGAADDSGLPNDRFFAVRPEGSVSTLKIQRTERGDSAVYLCASSPGTSGYEQYFGPGTRLTVT.